This TCR beta chain stems from a study of PD-L1 blockade in urothelial cancer. Study-level background: Every 3 weeks, patients received intravenous atezolizumab 1,200 mg, beginning 2014. Blood samples had a median of approximately 140,000 T cells, roughly 76,000 unique TCRs, and clonality 0.08 to 0.09. Study results and caveats: Enhanced expansion of tumor-associated blood clones at 3 weeks characterized durable-benefit patients.

Added to each PCR by spiking were synthetic TCR analog templates. Profiling relied on immunoSEQ multiplex PCR, and the TCRdb table lists in-frame clones only, not all of them. The sample has 70,000 to 75,000 clones, 84% seen once. The CDR3 has 14 amino acids. Germline V CDR1 and CDR2: MNHNS, SASEGT. After removal of 7 bases from V and 7 bases from J, the junction contained 8 bases not matched to a gene. A few counts support this clone. Its specificity is not known. This TCR was recovered from a man in his 70s with urothelial cancer. The chain is built from TRBV6-1 and TRBJ1-4; 8 positions agree with TRBD1. The sample here was PBMCs, taken around atezolizumab (anti-PD-L1) treatment. Here the CDR3 DNA reads TGTGCCAGCACCCAAGGACAGGGTGGTGAAAAACTGTTTTTT. Translating it yields CASTQGQGGEKLFF.